This T cell receptor beta chain derives from a study of cytomegalovirus exposure and HLA in healthy donors. About this clone itself: Its specificity is not known.

Germline V lookup: CDR1 SGHRS, CDR2 YFSETQ. The CDR3 runs to 13 residues. The V and J ends lost 3 bases and 6 bases, in that order; junction bases with no gene match: 6. Profiled with immunoSEQ multiplex PCR; TCRdb holds only in-frame clones, not every one. The sample has roughly 150,000 clones; less than 90% are singletons. Study-level results: The study put about 180 TCR beta chains on its list as cytomegalovirus-associated. A classifier reportedly called cytomegalovirus status with high sensitivity and specificity. Whilst most TCR sequences proved rare, a subset of public TCRs occurred across many donors.

These donors were members of the roughly 120-subject validation cohort, a group separate from the roughly 670-subject first cohort. V usage is TRBV5-1 and J usage is TRBJ2-7; 7 nucleotides agree with TRBD2. The TCR originated in a woman under 30 in good health and CMV-seropositive. Material for sequencing was PBMCs. This chain's CDR3 is CASSSSGALEQYF. CDR3 DNA sequence: TGCGCCAGCAGCTCGAGCGGGGCCCTCGAGCAGTACTTC.